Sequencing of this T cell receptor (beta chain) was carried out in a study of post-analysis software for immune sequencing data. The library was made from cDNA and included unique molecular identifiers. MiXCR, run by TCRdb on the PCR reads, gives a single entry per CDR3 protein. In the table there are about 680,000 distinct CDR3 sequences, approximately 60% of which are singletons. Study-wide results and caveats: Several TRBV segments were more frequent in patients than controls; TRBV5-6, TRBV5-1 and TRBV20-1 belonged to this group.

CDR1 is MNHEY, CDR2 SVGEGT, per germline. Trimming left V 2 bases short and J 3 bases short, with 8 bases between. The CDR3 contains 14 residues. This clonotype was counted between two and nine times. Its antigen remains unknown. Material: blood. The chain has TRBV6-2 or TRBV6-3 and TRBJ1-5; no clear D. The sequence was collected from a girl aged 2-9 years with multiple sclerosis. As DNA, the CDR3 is TGTGCCAGCAGTTACGGTGGGCTCAATCAGCCCCAGCATTTT. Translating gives CASSYGGLNQPQHF.